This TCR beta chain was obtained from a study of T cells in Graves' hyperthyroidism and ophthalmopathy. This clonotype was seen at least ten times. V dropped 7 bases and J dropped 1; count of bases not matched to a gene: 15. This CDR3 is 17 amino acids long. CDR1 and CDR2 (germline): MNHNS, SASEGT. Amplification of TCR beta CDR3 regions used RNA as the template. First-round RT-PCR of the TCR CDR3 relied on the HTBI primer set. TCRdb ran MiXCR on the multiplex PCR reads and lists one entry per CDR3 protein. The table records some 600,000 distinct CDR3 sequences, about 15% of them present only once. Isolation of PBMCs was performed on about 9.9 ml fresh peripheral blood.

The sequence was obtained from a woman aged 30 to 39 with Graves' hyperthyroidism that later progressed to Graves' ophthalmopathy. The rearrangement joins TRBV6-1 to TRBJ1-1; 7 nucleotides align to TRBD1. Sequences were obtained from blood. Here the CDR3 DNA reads TGTGCCAGCAACGCCGACAGGGAATGGCGTCGGAACACTGAAGCTTTCTTT. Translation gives CASNADREWRRNTEAFF.